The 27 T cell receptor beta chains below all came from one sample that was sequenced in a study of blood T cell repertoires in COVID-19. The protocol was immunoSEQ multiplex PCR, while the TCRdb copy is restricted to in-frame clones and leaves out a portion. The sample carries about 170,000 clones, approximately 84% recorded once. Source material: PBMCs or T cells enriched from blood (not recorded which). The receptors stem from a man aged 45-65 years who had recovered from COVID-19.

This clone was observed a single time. Here the CDR3 reads CASSLGPSGALETQYF. CDR3 bases: TGTGCCAGCAGCTTAGGACCTAGCGGGGCATTAGAGACCCAGTACTTC. The chain joins TRBV7-9 to TRBJ2-5, with 9 bases matching TRBD2. This CDR3 has 16 residues. Unmatched junction bases numbered 7, after V lost 1 base and J lost 4 bases. Germline assignment: CDR1 SEHNR and CDR2 FQNEAQ (reference sequence).

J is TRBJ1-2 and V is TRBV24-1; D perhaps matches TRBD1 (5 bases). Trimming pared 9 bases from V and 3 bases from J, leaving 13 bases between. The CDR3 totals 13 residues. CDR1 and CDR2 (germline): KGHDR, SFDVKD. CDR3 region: CATGGIGDYGYTF. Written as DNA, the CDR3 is TGTGCCACCGGGGGGATCGGGGACTATGGCTACACCTTC.

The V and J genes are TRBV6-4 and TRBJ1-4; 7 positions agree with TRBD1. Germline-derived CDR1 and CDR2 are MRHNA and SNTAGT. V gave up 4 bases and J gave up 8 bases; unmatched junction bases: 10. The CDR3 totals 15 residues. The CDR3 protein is CASSGDREGWEKLFF. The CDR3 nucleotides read TGTGCCAGCAGTGGAGACAGGGAAGGTTGGGAAAAACTGTTTTTT.

CDR3 nucleotide sequence: TGTGCCAGCAGGCAGGGGAACTATGGCTACACCTTC. It is translated as CASRQGNYGYTF. The chain couples TRBV28 to TRBJ1-2, with D possibly TRBD1 on 6 matching bases. The V end was cut by 6 bases, the J end by 2 bases, with 7 bases between. The length of the CDR3 is 12 residues. Germline lookup yields CDR1 MDHEN and CDR2 SYDVKM.

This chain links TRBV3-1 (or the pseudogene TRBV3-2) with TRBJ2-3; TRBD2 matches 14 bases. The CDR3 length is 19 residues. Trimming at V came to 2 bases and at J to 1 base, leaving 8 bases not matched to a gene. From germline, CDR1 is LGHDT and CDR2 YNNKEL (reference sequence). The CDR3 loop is CASSQHPGLAGARTDTQYF. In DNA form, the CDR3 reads TGTGCCAGCAGCCAACACCCGGGACTAGCGGGGGCCCGCACAGATACGCAGTATTTT.

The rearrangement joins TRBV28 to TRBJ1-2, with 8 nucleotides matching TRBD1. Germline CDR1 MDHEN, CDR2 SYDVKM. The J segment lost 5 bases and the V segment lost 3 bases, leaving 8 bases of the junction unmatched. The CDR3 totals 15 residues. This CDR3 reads CASSFPGQGGYGYTF. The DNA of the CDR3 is TGTGCCAGCAGTTTCCCTGGACAGGGTGGATATGGCTACACCTTC.

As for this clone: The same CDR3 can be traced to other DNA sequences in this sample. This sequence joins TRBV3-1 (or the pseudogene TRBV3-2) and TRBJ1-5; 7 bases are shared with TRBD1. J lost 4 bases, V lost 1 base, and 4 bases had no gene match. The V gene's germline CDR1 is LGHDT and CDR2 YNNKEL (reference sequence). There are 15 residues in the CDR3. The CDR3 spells CASSQATGSNQPQHF. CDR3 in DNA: TGTGCCAGCAGCCAAGCGACAGGGTCTAATCAGCCCCAGCATTTT.

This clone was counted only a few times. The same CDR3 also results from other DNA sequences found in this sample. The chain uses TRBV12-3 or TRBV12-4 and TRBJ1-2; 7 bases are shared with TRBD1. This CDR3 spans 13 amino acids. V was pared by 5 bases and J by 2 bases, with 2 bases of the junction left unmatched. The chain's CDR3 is CASSPTGNYGYTF. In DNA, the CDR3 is TGTGCCAGCAGTCCGACAGGGAACTATGGCTACACCTTC.

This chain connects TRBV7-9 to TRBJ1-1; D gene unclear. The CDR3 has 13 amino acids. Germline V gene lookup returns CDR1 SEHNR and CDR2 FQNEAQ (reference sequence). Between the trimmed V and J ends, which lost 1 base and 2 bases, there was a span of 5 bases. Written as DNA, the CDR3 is TGTGCCAGCAGCTTAGAGCATAACACTGAAGCTTTCTTT. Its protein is CASSLEHNTEAFF.

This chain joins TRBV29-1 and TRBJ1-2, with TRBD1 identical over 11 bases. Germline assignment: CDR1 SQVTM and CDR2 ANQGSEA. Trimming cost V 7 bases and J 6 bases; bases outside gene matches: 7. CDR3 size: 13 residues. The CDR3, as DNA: TGCAGCGCCCGGACAGGGGGCGGAGATGGCTACACCTTC. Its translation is CSARTGGGDGYTF.

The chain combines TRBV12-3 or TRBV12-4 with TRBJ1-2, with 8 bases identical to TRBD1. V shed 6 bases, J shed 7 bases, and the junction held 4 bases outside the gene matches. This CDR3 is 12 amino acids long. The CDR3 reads CASRTGVSGYTF. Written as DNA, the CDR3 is TGTGCCAGCAGGACAGGGGTCTCTGGCTACACCTTC.

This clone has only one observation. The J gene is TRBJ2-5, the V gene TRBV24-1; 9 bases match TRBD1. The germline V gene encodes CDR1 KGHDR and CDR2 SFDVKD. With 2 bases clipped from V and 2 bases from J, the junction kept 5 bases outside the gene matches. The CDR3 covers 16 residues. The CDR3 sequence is CATSDWGTGNQETQYF. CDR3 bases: TGTGCCACCAGTGATTGGGGGACAGGGAATCAAGAGACCCAGTACTTC.

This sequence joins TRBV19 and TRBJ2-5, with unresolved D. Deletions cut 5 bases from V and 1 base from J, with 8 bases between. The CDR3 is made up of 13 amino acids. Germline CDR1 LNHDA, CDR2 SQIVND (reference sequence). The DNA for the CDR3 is TGTGCCAGTAGTCTTGGCGGCCAAGAGACCCAGTACTTC. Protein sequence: CASSLGGQETQYF.

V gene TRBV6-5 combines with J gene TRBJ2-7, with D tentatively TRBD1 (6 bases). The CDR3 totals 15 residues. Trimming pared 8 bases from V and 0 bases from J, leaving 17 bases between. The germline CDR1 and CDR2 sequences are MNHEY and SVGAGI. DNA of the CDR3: TGTGCCAGCGCAGACAGGCCGACAAGCTCCTACGAGCAGTACTTC. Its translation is CASADRPTSSYEQYF.

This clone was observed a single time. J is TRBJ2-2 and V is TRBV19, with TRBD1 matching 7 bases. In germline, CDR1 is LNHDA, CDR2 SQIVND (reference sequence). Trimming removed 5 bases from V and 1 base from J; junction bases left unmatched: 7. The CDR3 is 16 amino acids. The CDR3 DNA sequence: TGTGCCAGTAGTCCCAGGACAGGTTTGAACACCGGGGAGCTGTTTTTT. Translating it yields CASSPRTGLNTGELFF.

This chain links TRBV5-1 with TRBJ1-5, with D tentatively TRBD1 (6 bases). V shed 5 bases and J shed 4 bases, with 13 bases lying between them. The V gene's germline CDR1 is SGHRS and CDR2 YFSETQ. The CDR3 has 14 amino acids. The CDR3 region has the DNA TGCGCCAGCAGTTTCGGGGACAAAAATCAGCCCCAGCATTTT. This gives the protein CASSFGDKNQPQHF.

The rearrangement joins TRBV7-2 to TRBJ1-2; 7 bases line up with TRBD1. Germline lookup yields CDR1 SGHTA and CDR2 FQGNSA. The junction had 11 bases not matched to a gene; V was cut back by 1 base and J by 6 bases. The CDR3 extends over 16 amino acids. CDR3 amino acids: CASSLGSAGGEDGYTF. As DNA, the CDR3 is TGTGCCAGCAGCTTAGGGTCGGCAGGGGGAGAGGATGGCTACACCTTC.

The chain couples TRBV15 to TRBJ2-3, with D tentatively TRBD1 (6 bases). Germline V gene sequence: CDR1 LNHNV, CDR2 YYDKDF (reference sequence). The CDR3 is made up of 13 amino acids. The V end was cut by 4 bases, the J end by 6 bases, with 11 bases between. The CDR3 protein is CATSNTGLDTQYF. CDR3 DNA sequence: TGTGCCACCAGCAACACAGGGCTGGATACGCAGTATTTT.

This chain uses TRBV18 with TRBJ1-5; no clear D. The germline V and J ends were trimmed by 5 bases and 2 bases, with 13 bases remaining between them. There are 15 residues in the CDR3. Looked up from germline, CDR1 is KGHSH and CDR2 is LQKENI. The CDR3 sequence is CASSAIGAGNQPQHF. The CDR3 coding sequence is TGTGCCAGCTCAGCCATAGGCGCGGGCAATCAGCCCCAGCATTTT. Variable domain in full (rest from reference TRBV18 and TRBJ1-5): NAGVMQNPRHLVRRRGQEARLRCSPMKGHSHVYWYRQLPEEGLKFMVYLQKENIIDESGMPKERFSAEFPKEGPSILRIQQVVRGDSAAYFCASSAIGAGNQPQHFGDGTRLSIL.

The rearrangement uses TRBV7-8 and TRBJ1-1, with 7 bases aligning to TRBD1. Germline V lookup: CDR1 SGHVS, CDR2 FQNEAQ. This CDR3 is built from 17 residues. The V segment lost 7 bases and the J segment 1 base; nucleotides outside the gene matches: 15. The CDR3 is CASTRDRELPRNTEAFF. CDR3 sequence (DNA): TGTGCCAGCACCAGAGACAGGGAGCTACCCAGGAACACTGAAGCTTTCTTT. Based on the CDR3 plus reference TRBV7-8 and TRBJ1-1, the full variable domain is GAGVSQSPRYKVAKRGQDVALRCDPISGHVSLFWYQQALGQGPEFLTYFQNEAQLDKSGLPSDRFFAERPEGSVSTLKIQRTQQEDSAVYLCASTRDRELPRNTEAFFGQGTRLTVV.

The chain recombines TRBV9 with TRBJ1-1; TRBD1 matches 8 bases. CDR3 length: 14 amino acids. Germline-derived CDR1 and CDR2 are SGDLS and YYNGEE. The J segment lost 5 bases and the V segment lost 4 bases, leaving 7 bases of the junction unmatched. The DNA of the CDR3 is TGTGCCAGCAGCCCCCGGACAGGGAGTACTGAAGCTTTCTTT. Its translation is CASSPRTGSTEAFF.

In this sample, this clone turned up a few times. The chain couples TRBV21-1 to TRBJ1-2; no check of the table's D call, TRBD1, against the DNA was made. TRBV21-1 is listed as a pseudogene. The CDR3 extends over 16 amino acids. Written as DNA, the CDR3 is TGTGCCAGGCGAGGGACAGGGAAAACAACTAACTATGGCTACACCTTC. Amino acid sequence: CARRGTGKTTNYGYTF.

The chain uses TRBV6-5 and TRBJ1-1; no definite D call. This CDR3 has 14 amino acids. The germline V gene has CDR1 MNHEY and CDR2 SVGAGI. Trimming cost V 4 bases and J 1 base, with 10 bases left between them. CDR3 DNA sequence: TGTGCCAGCAGTTTCTCGCTCGGGAACACTGAAGCTTTCTTT. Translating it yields CASSFSLGNTEAFF.

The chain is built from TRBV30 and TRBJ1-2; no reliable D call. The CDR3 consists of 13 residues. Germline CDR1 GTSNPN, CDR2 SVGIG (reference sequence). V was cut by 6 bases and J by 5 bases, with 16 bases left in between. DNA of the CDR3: TGTGCCTGCTTTCGGGGAGCTGGGTATGGCTACACCTTC. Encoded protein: CACFRGAGYGYTF.

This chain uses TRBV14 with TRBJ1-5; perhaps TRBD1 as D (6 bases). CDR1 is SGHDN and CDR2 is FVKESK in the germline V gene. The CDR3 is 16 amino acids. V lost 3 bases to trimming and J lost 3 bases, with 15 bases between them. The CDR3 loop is CASSHQKSGDNQPQHF. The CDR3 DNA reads TGTGCCAGCAGCCACCAAAAGTCAGGGGACAATCAGCCCCAGCATTTT.

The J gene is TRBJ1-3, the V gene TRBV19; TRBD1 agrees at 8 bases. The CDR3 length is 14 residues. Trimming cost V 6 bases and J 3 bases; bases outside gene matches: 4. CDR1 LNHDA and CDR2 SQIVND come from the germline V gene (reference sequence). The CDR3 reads CASSLGQDGNTIYF. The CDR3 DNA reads TGTGCCAGTAGCCTGGGACAGGATGGAAACACCATATATTTT.

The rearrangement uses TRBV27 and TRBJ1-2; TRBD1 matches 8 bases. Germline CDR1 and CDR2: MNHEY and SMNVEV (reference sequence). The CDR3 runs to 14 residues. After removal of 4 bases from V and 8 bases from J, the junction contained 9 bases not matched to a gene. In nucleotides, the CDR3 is TGTGCCAGCAGTTCCCAGGGGGCTTGGGACGGCTACACCTTC. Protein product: CASSSQGAWDGYTF.